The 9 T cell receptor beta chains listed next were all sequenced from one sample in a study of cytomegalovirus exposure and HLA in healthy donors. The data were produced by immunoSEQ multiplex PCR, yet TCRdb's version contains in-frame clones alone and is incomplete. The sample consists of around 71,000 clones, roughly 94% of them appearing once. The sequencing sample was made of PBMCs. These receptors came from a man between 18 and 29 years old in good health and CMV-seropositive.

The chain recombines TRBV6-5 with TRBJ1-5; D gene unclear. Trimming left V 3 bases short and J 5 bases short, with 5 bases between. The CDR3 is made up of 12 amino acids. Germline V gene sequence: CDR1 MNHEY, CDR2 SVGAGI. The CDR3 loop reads CASSYSYQPQHF. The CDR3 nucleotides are TGTGCCAGCAGTTATTCCTATCAGCCCCAGCATTTT.

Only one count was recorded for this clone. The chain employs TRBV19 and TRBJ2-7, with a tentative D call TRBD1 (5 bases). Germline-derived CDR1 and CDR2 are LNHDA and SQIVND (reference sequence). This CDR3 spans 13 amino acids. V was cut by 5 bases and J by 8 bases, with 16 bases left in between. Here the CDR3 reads CASSPSPRAKQYF. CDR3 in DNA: TGTGCCAGTAGTCCCTCTCCCAGGGCCAAGCAGTACTTC. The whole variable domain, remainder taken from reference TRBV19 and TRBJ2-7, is DGGITQSPKYLFRKEGQNVTLSCEQNLNHDAMYWYRQDPGQGLRLIYYSQIVNDFQKGDIAEGYSVSREKKESFPLTVTSAQKNPTAFYLCASSPSPRAKQYFGPGTRLTVT.

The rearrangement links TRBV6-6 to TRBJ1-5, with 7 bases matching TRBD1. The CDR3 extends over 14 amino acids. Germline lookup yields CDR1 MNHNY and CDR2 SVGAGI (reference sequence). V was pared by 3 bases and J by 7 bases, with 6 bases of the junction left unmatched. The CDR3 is CASSYGQAWQPQHF. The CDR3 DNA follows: TGTGCCAGCAGTTATGGACAGGCATGGCAGCCCCAGCATTTT.

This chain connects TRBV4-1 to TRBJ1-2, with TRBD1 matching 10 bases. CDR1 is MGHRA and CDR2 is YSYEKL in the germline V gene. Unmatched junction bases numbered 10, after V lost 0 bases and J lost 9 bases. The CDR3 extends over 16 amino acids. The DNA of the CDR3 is TGCGCCAGCAGCCAAGAACGGAGACAGGGGGCTTTTCGCTACACCTTC. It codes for CASSQERRQGAFRYTF.

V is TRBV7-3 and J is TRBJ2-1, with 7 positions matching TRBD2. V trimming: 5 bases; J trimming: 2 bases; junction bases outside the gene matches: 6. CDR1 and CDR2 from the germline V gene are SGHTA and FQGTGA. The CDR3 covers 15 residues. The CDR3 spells CASSPRGSAYNEQFF. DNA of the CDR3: TGTGCCAGCAGCCCCCGCGGGAGCGCCTACAATGAGCAGTTCTTC.

CDR3 in DNA: TGCGCCAGCAGTCCAGGACAGAGCTCTGGAAACACCATATATTTT. Amino acid sequence: CASSPGQSSGNTIYF. The V gene is TRBV5-1, the J gene TRBJ1-3; TRBD1 might be the D (6 bases). The CDR3 totals 15 residues. CDR1 and CDR2 (germline): SGHRS, YFSETQ. The V end was cut by 5 bases, the J end by 0 bases, with 12 bases between.

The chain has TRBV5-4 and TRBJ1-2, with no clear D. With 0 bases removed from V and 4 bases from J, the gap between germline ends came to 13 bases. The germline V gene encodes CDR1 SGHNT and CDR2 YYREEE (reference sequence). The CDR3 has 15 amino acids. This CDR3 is CASSLGETPFYGYTF. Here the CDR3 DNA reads TGTGCCAGCAGCTTGGGGGAGACCCCTTTCTATGGCTACACCTTC.

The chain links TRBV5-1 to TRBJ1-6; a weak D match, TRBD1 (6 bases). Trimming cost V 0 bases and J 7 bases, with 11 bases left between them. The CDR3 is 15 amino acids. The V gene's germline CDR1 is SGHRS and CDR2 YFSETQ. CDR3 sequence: CASSLVGHSNSPLHF. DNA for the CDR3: TGCGCCAGCAGCTTGGTGGGACACTCGAATTCACCCCTCCACTTT. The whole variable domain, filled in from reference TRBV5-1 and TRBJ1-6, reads KAGVTQTPRYLIKTRGQQVTLSCSPISGHRSVSWYQQTPGQGLQFLFEYFSETQRNKGNFPGRFSGRQFSNSRSEMNVSTLELGDSALYLCASSLVGHSNSPLHFGNGTRLTVT.

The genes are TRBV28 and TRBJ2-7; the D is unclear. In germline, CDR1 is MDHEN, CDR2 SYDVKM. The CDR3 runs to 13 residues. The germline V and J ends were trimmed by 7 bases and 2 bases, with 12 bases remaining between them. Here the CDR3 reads CASISETPYEQYF. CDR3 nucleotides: TGTGCCAGCATATCCGAAACTCCCTACGAGCAGTACTTC.